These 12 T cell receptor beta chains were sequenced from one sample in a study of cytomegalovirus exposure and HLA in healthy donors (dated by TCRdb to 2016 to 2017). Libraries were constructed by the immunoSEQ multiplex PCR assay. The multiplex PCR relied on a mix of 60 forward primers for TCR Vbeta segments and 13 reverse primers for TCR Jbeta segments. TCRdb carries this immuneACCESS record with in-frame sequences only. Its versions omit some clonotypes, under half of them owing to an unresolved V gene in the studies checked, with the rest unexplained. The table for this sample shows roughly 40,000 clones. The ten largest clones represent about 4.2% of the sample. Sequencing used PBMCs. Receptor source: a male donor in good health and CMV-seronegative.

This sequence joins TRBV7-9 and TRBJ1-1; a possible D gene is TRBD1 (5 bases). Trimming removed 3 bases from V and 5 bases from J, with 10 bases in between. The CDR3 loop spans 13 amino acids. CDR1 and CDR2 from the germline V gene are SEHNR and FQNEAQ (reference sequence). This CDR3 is CASSFNRGTEAFF. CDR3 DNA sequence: TGTGCCAGCAGCTTTAATCGGGGGACTGAAGCTTTCTTT.

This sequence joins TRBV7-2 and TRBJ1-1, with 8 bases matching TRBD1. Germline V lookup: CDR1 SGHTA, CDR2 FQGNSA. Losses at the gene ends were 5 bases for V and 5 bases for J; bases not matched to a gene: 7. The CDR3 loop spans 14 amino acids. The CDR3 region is CASSSQGAGTEAFF. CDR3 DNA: TGTGCCAGCAGCAGCCAGGGGGCCGGGACTGAAGCTTTCTTT.

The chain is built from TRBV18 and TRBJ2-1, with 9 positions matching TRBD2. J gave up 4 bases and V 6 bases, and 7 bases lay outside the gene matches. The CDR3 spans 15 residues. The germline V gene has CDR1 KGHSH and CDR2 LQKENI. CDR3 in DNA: TGTGCCAGCTCGATTAGCGGGGGTTCATACAATGAGCAGTTCTTC. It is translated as CASSISGGSYNEQFF.

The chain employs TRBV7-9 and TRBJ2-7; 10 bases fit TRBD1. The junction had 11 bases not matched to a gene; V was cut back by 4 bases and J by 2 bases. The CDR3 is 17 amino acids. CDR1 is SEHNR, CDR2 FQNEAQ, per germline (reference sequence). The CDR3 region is CASSSPTDRGHPYEQYF. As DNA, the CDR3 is TGTGCCAGCAGCTCTCCTACTGACAGGGGGCACCCCTACGAGCAGTACTTC.

In nucleotides, the CDR3 is TGTGCCAGCAGTGACGGGACTAGCTCCTACAATGAGCAGTTCTTC. Translated, it gives CASSDGTSSYNEQFF. J is TRBJ2-1 and V is TRBV6-4; 8 bases are shared with TRBD2. This CDR3 has 15 residues. Trimming at V came to 2 bases and at J to 0 bases, leaving 0 bases not matched to a gene. Germline CDR1 reads MRHNA; CDR2 reads SNTAGT.

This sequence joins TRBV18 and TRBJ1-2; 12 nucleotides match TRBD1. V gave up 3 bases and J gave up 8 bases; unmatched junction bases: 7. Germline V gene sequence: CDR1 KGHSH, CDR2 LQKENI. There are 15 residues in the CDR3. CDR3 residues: CASSPGTGGAWGYTF. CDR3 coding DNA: TGTGCCAGCTCACCGGGGACAGGGGGCGCGTGGGGCTACACCTTC.

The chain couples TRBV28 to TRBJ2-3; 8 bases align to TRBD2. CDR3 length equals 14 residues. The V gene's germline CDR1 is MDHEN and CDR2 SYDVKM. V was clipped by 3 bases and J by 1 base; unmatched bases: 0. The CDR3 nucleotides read TGTGCCAGCAGTTTCGGGGGGGGCACAGATACGCAGTATTTT. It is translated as CASSFGGGTDTQYF.

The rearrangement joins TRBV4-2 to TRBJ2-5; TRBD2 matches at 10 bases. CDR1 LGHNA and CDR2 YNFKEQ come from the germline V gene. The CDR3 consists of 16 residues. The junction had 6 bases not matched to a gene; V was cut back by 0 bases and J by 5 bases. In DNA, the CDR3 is TGTGCCAGCAGCCAAGATCTCCTAGCGGGGGAGGAGACCCAGTACTTC. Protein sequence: CASSQDLLAGEETQYF.

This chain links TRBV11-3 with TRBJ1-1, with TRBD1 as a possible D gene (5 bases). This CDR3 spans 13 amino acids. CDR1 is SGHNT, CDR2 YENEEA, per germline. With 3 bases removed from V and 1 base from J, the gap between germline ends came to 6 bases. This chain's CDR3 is CASSFTGNTEAFF. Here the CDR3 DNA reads TGTGCCAGCAGCTTTACAGGGAACACTGAAGCTTTCTTT.

The CDR3 here is CASSPMDTQYF. The CDR3 DNA reads as TGTGCCAGCAGCCCCATGGATACGCAGTATTTT. The chain links TRBV7-9 to TRBJ2-3; D is uncertain. Trimming took off 5 bases at V and 6 bases at J, with 6 bases between the two ends. The germline V gene has CDR1 SEHNR and CDR2 FQNEAQ (reference sequence). The CDR3 has 11 amino acids. Looking up the rest from reference TRBV7-9 and TRBJ2-3 gives the full variable domain: DTGVSQNPRHKITKRGQNVTFRCDPISEHNRLYWYRQTLGQGPEFLTYFQNEAQLEKSRLLSDRFSAERPKGSFSTLEIQRTEQGDSAMYLCASSPMDTQYFGPGTRLTVL.

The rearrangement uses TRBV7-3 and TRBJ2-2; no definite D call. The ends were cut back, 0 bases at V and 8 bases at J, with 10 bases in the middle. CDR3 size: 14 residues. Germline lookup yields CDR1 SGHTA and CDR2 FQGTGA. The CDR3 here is CASSLTPAMGELFF. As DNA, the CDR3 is TGTGCCAGCAGCTTAACCCCCGCGATGGGGGAGCTGTTTTTT.

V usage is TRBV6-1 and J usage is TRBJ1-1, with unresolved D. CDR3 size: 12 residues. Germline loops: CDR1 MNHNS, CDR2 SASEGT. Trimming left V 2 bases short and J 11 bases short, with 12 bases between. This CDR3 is CASSERAIPAFF. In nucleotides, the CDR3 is TGTGCCAGCAGTGAAAGAGCAATCCCGGCTTTCTTT.